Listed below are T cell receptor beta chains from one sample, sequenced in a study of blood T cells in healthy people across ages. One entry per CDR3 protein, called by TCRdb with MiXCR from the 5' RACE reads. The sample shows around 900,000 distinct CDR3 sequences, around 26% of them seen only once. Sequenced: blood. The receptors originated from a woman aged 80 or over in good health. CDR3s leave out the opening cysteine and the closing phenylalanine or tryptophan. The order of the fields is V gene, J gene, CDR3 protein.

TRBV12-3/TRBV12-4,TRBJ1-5,ASSPRQGEGQPQH
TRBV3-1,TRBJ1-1,ASSQGLRKAF
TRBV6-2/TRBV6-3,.,ASSPHGQGSSYNEQY
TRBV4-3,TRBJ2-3,ASRRTSGGNSTQY
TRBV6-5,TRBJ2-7,ASSPGGKGNEQY
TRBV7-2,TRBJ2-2,ASSFTSGGGTGELF
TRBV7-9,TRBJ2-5,ASSPQEGAGGQETQY
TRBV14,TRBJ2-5,ASSNTGTQY
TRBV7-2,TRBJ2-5,ASSPQWRGVGETQY
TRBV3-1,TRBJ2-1,ASSQQGGNNGQF
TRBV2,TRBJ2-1,ASRSGGGHNEQF
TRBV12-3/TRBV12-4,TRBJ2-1,AGSLWAGGNNEQF
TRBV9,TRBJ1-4,ASSPRQGDMEKLF
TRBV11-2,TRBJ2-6,ASSLDSSVAGGPRGANVLT
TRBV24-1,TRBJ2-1,ATSDLSPNSYNEQF
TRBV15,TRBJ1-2,ATSGGSSSYGYT
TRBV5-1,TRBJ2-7,AGSLVVSPYEQY
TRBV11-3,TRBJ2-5,ASSSGLAGGRNEQY
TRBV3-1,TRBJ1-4,ASSQGLLNEKLF
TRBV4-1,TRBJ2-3,ASSQGRLAGGTDTQY